This T cell receptor beta chain was profiled in a study of OX40 agonist ivuxolimab in advanced cancers. Using immunoSEQ multiplex PCR, the repertoire was profiled, and TCRdb retains in-frame clones only, with some absent. The table has roughly 86,000 clones, around nine tenths seen once. Remarks on this clone: Other DNA sequences of this sample code for an identical CDR3.

The TCR originated in an adult with an advanced solid tumor such as melanoma, head and neck, liver or kidney cancer. Here the sequenced sample was CD4+ or CD8+ T cells sorted from blood, taken in a trial of the OX40 agonist ivuxolimab.

DNA for the CDR3: TGTGCCAGCAGCGTTGGCGCAGATACGCAGTATTTT. Translation: CASSVGADTQYF. The rearrangement uses TRBV9 and TRBJ2-3; no firm D call. The CDR3 runs to 12 residues. From germline, CDR1 is SGDLS and CDR2 YYNGEE. Trimming took off 2 bases at V and 4 bases at J, with 5 bases between the two ends.